The sequence of this T cell receptor beta chain was determined in a study of T cells after yellow fever vaccination. TCRdb independently ran MiXCR on the 5' RACE reads; one entry per CDR3 protein. This table has around 250,000 distinct CDR3 sequences, roughly 5.6% appearing once. The CDR3 totals 14 residues. V lost 6 bases and J 7 bases, leaving 13 bases between the germline ends. This chain joins TRBV12-3 or TRBV12-4 and TRBJ1-6; TRBD1 might be the D (6 bases). The specimen was CD4+ T cells sorted from PBMCs, collected on the day of the yellow fever booster vaccination. The clonotype originates from a man aged 18 to 30 who received the YFV17D yellow fever vaccine. In nucleotides, the CDR3 is TGTGCCAGCAGCGGGGGCGGGTACAATTCACCCCTCCACTTT. It specifies CASSGGGYNSPLHF.